The source of this T cell receptor (beta chain) is a study of T cell responses to AZD1222 COVID-19 vaccine (dated by TCRdb to the early 2020s). With regard to the full study: A total of 233 trial participants underwent TCR sequencing, of whom about 200 had received two doses of AZD1222 and roughly 26 had received two doses of the MenACWY control vaccine. Trial participants were enrolled by age into subgroups of 18-55, 56-69 and 70-plus years, and about 150, 27 and 61 TCR-sequenced participants, respectively, were included in these subgroups.

The CDR3 regions of human TCRbeta chains were analyzed by immunosequencing. Per the authors' processing: TCRs in the repertoires were matched against a reference library of SARS-CoV-2-specific TCRs that had been generated with the MIRA antigen-specificity platform. Breadth meant the fraction of unique TCRs that were SARS-CoV-2-associated, whereas depth meant the fraction of total T cells that were SARS-CoV-2-associated. Using the MIRA data, each spike-specific TCR was assigned both to the spike region to which the TCR was reactive and to a CD4 or CD8 class. Log10-transformed breadth and depth values were compared by one-way ANOVA with Sidak's multiple comparisons tests. The table was pulled from immuneACCESS by TCRdb, which kept in-frame rearrangements only. Such tables lose some clones; where checked, under half of the loss comes from unresolved V genes, and the rest has no known cause. Clone size and V and J calls were adopted from that table, with D and trimming inferred from the DNA. The sample includes nearly 200,000 clones, with under 95% observed a single time. Jointly, the top ten make up roughly 1% of the sample.

V and J are trimmed by 6 bases and 3 bases, and the gene matches miss 5 bases of the junction. Including cysteine and phenylalanine, the CDR3 has 16 amino acids. This entry keeps only the CDR3 DNA: 48 bases, framed from base 1. The germline V gene gives CDR1 as SGHVS and CDR2 as FNYEAQ. Turning to this clone: The clone's antigen remains unknown. Per-nucleotide qualities are absent, and no much larger clonotype sits a single base away.

In the paper's terms, the time point label means: about 28 days (+/-7) after the second vaccine dose. AZD1222 recipients with second doses at about 4 weeks or about 12 weeks were pooled, because spike-specific TCR depth and breadth did not differ between schedules. Samples from vaccinated people were obtained from the UK trials COV001 and COV002, which included a single-blind randomized controlled phase 2/3 trial of AZD1222 (ChAdOx1 nCoV-19) in healthy adults. For TCRbeta chain sequencing, PBMC samples from trial participants were taken at day 0 and at day 28 after the second dose. Here is what the overall study found, with its caveats: After two AZD1222 doses, spike-specific TCR breadth and depth were significantly higher than at day 0 and than in MenACWY recipients. Conclusions about previously exposed vaccinees are limited, since just a handful of AZD1222 recipients were seropositive for SARS-CoV-2 at baseline. Nearly half of unique spike-specific TCRs reportedly recognized epitopes outside regions mutated in the B.1.351 and B.1.1.7 variants. Vaccine-associated CD4 TCRs spanned the whole spike protein, with dominant responses in regions 160-218 and 743-854. No day 14 peak-response samples were available, so repertoires were characterized only after the peak T cell response. The 56-69-year group was small, and its depth increase did not reach significance, likely because of low power. Participants were mostly white British and included more females than males, and it was suggested by the authors that clonal diversity may have been underestimated.

The clonotype originates from an adult who received the AZD1222 COVID-19 vaccine. This chain joins TRBV7-6 to TRBJ2-2; TRBD2 fits 12 bases in the junction. Sequences were derived from peripheral blood, sampled 28 days after the second AZD1222 dose. The sequenced DNA is TGTGCCAGCAGATTAAGGACTAGCGGGGACACCGGGGAGCTGTTTTTT. This sequence encodes CASRLRTSGDTGELFF. The CDR3 plus the reference TRBV7-6 and TRBJ2-2 genes for the other parts give the full variable domain: GAGVSQSPRYKVTKRGQDVALRCDPISGHVSLYWYRQALGQGPEFLTYFNYEAQQDKSGLPNDRFSAERPEGSISTLTIQRTEQRDSAMYRCASRLRTSGDTGELFFGEGSRLTVL.